These 10 T cell receptor beta chains were all obtained from the same sample, sequenced in a study of blood T cells in healthy people across ages (dated by TCRdb to between 2014 and 2017). Libraries were made using 5' RACE. The sample was run on an Illumina HiSeq 2500. A second PCR of about 7 to 12 cycles was run with a J-beta primer mix and a sample-barcoded 5' primer. TCRdb applied fastp at Q25 and MiXCR to the public reads, then kept only in-frame beta chains. Each entry is one CDR3 protein sequence, shown with its most common DNA and genes. This sample lists around 790,000 distinct CDR3 sequences; approximately 48% were detected once. The top ten hold around 18% of the sample. The sample taken for sequencing was blood. All receptors derive from a man between 60 and 70 years old in good health.

This clonotype was seen a handful of times. The J gene is TRBJ2-7, the V gene TRBV11-2; TRBD1 aligns across 9 bases. The CDR3 runs to 15 residues. V lost 5 bases, J lost 3 bases, and 8 bases stayed unmatched. Germline assignment: CDR1 SGHAT and CDR2 FQNNGV. CDR3 sequence reads: CASSTPGTGRYEQYF. DNA of the CDR3: TGTGCCAGCAGCACTCCCGGGACAGGGCGCTACGAGCAGTACTTC.

V gene TRBV4-3 combines with J gene TRBJ1-2, with a weak D call TRBD1 (6 bases). Germline CDR1 reads LGHNA; CDR2 reads YSLEER. Between the trimmed V and J ends, which lost 0 bases and 8 bases, there was a span of 22 bases. There are 17 residues in the CDR3. CDR3 protein: CASSQDRAGVTIQGYTF. Written as DNA, the CDR3 is TGCGCCAGCAGCCAAGATCGGGCAGGGGTTACGATTCAGGGCTACACCTTC.

The chain employs TRBV27 and TRBJ2-2; the match to TRBD2 covers 8 bases. The CDR3 sequence is 16 residues long. Germline trimming cut 2 bases from V and 7 bases from J; bases unmatched to any gene: 9. CDR1 MNHEY and CDR2 SMNVEV come from the germline V gene (reference sequence). The CDR3 spells CASSLTGGARIGELFF. In DNA form, the CDR3 reads TGTGCCAGCAGTTTAACCGGGGGGGCCCGGATCGGGGAGCTGTTTTTT.

In regard to this clonotype: The germline gene is not matched at one end of the junction; a read error may be the cause. The J gene is TRBJ2-1, the V gene TRBV5-1; D is undetermined. The CDR3 covers 16 residues. Per the germline V gene, CDR1 is SGHRS and CDR2 is YFSETQ. CDR3 coding DNA: TGCGCCAGCAGCTTGGATGAACTTGACTCCTACAAGGAGCAGTTCTTC. Protein: CASSLDELDSYKEQFF.

This clonotype was detected once. The CDR3 bases are TGTGCCAGCAGCTTAGAGCTCCCCGGGACCCGAGGACAGTTCTTC. Amino acid sequence: CASSLELPGTRGQFF. J is TRBJ2-1 and V is TRBV7-2; the D gene could be TRBD1 or TRBD2 (5 bases each). The V end lost 1 base, the J end lost 13 bases, and 20 bases lay between the germline ends. This CDR3 has 15 amino acids. Germline V gene sequence: CDR1 SGHTA, CDR2 FQGNSA.

This clonotype was counted a few times. For the CDR3, the DNA is TGCAGTGCCCCCAATCCGGGACAGGGGGGATCCTACGAGCAGTACTTC. Its protein product is CSAPNPGQGGSYEQYF. This chain joins TRBV20-1 and TRBJ2-7; TRBD1 aligns across 11 bases. The CDR3 runs to 16 residues. CDR1 is DFQATT, CDR2 SNEGSKA, per germline (reference sequence). J lost 1 base, V lost 6 bases, and 11 bases had no gene match.

J is TRBJ2-7 and V is TRBV7-8, with 10 bases fitting TRBD1. Trimming removed 4 bases from V and 4 bases from J; junction bases left unmatched: 10. Germline V lookup: CDR1 SGHVS, CDR2 FQNEAQ. This CDR3 contains 16 residues. This chain's CDR3 is CASSSTGQGGSYEQYF. In DNA form, the CDR3 reads TGTGCCAGCAGCTCAACCGGACAGGGGGGATCTTACGAGCAGTACTTC.

This chain uses TRBV18 with TRBJ1-6; no firm D call. Trimming removed 1 base from V and 5 bases from J, with 3 bases in between. Germline V gene lookup returns CDR1 KGHSH and CDR2 LQKENI. CDR3 size: 13 residues. CDR3 in amino acids: CASSPRDNSPLHF. The DNA of the CDR3 is TGTGCCAGCTCACCACGCGATAATTCACCCCTCCACTTT.

V is TRBV7-6 and J is TRBJ2-1; 8 nucleotides agree with TRBD1. This CDR3 has 17 residues. J gave up 3 bases and V 3 bases, and 10 bases lay outside the gene matches. The germline V gene has CDR1 SGHVS and CDR2 FNYEAQ. In DNA, the CDR3 is TGTGCCAGCAGCTTCCTTCCGGGGACAGGAAACTACAATGAGCAGTTCTTC. This codes for CASSFLPGTGNYNEQFF. The full variable domain, with the rest looked up from reference TRBV7-6 and TRBJ2-1, is GAGVSQSPRYKVTKRGQDVALRCDPISGHVSLYWYRQALGQGPEFLTYFNYEAQQDKSGLPNDRFSAERPEGSISTLTIQRTEQRDSAMYRCASSFLPGTGNYNEQFFGPGTRLTVL.

This clonotype was recorded at least ten times. The chain links TRBV20-1 to TRBJ2-3; D possibly corresponds to TRBD1 (5 bases). Trimming removed 6 bases at V and 5 bases at J, with 18 bases between. CDR3 length equals 14 residues. Per the germline V gene, CDR1 is DFQATT and CDR2 is SNEGSKA (reference sequence). The CDR3 loop reads CSAPTRQGLDTQYF. The CDR3 DNA is TGCAGTGCCCCTACCCGGCAGGGCCTAGATACGCAGTATTTT.